This record looks at one T cell receptor (beta chain) sequence and its context. Its antigen is still unknown. Every sample had a minimum of 6.5 million PBMCs isolated. Total RNA was extracted at no less than 6 micrograms per sample. The data were taken from a study of blood T cells in healthy people across ages. Whole-study results and caveats: It was found that TCR beta diversity correlated strongly with the percentage of naive T cells.

Next came a second PCR, run for about 7 to 12 cycles, which used a sample-barcoded 5' primer along with a J-beta primer mix. In TCRdb, the 5' RACE reads were re-called with MiXCR into one record per CDR3 protein. The sample includes approximately 1.5 million distinct CDR3 sequences, 30% to 40% of them seen just once. This CDR3 has 14 amino acids. Looked up from germline, CDR1 is LNHNV and CDR2 is YYDKDF (reference sequence). V gave up 3 bases and J gave up 2 bases, with 10 bases separating them. The specimen was blood. This TCR came from a woman under 40 in good health. V is TRBV15 and J is TRBJ2-5, with a weak D call TRBD2 (5 bases). CDR3 coding DNA: TGTGCCACCAGCAGTGACGGGAATCAAGAGACCCAGTACTTC. Its translation: CATSSDGNQETQYF.